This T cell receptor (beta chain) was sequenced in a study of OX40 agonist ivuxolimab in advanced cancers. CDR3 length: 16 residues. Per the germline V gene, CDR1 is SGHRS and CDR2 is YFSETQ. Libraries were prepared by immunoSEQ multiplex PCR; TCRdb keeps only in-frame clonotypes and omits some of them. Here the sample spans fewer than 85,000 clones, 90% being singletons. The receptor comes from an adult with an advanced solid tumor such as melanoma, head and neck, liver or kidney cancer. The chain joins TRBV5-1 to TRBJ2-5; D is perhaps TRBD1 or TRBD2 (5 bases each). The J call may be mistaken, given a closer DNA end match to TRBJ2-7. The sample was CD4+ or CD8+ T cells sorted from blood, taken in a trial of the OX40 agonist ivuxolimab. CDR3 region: CASTQLPGREGYEQYF. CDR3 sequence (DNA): TGCGCCAGCACTCAACTACCGGGACGGGAAGGATACGAGCAGTACTTC.